This T cell receptor beta chain was recorded in a study of blood T cell repertoires in COVID-19. For the study at large: Samples of COVID-19 (acute and convalescent) were obtained from the United States, Italy and Spain.

Participants had their cohort set by participant-reported clinical history. Cohort 3 recovered donors had two negative PCRs, clearance, or symptom resolution. In the study's own analysis: Cell counts per sample came from amplifying reference gene primers. Clones were sequenced by immunoSEQ multiplex PCR, and TCRdb holds only the in-frame ones, with some missing. The DNA gave D and trimming, while V, J and clone size come from that table. The sample has under 300,000 clones; 80% to 90% are singletons. This receptor was taken from a woman aged 45-65 years who had recovered from COVID-19. The sample was PBMCs or T cells enriched from blood (not recorded which).

In DNA form, the CDR3 reads TGTGCCAGCAGCTCGACAGGGTTGACCGGGGAGCTGTTTTTT. Its protein is CASSSTGLTGELFF. The rearrangement uses TRBV7-9 and TRBJ2-2; 7 bases fit TRBD1. Germline V gene data show CDR1 as SEHNR and CDR2 as FQNEAQ (reference sequence). CDR3 length equals 14 residues. With 4 bases clipped from V and 5 bases from J, the junction kept 4 bases outside the gene matches. Supplemented by reference TRBV7-9 and TRBJ2-2, the full variable domain reads DTGVSQNPRHKITKRGQNVTFRCDPISEHNRLYWYRQTLGQGPEFLTYFQNEAQLEKSRLLSDRFSAERPKGSFSTLEIQRTEQGDSAMYLCASSSTGLTGELFFGEGSRLTVL.